The clone carrying this TCR beta chain was picked up a small number of times. The target antigen is unknown. Moderate-to-severe activity, with CAS ≥3, NOSPECS ≥4 and duration under 3 months, characterized the donors with ophthalmopathy. For repertoire sequencing, the TCR beta CDR3 regions were amplified from RNA transcripts. The library came from an HTBI-primed first-round RT-PCR and a second-round multiplex PCR. TCRdb ran MiXCR on the multiplex PCR reads and lists one entry per CDR3 protein. The repertoire holds hundreds of thousands of distinct CDR3 sequences, about 41% seen once, with 3% to 3.5% in the top ten. The sample is drawn from a study of Graves' ophthalmopathy and Graves' hyperthyroidism. Looking at the study overall: Ahead of any treatment, peripheral blood was obtained at the initial diagnosis. Study observations and caveats: From stable hyperthyroidism, ophthalmopathy was separated by a 13-signature model with 85% to 90% sensitivity and roughly 81% specificity.

V was clipped by 5 bases and J by 2 bases; unmatched bases: 8. CDR3 length: 17 residues. CDR1 and CDR2 (germline): SGHAT, FQDESV (reference sequence). Sequenced: peripheral blood. The J gene is TRBJ1-4, the V gene TRBV11-1; the match to TRBD1 covers 10 bases. The clonotype was recovered from an adult man with Graves' ophthalmopathy. The CDR3 DNA sequence: TGTGCCAGCAGCATACGACAGGGGGCGCGCACTAATGAAAAACTGTTTTTT. This encodes CASSIRQGARTNEKLFF. Together with reference TRBV11-1 and TRBJ1-4, the CDR3 gives the full variable domain: EAEVAQSPRYKITEKSQAVAFWCDPISGHATLYWYRQILGQGPELLVQFQDESVVDDSQLPKDRFSAERLKGVDSTLKIQPAELGDSAMYLCASSIRQGARTNEKLFFGSGTQLSVL.